Presented here are 10 T cell receptor beta chains from one specimen sequenced in a study of identical twins. TCRdb recomputed calls from the 5' RACE reads with MiXCR, one row per CDR3 protein. The sample has roughly 690,000 distinct CDR3 sequences; roughly 6.2% are singletons. The sample comprised naive T cells sorted from blood. These receptors were taken from a man aged 18 to 29 in good health.

This chain connects TRBV5-1 to TRBJ2-3, with 8 nucleotides matching TRBD2. J was trimmed by 3 bases and V by 2 bases; bases with no gene match: 8. Germline CDR1 reads SGHRS; CDR2 reads YFSETQ. This CDR3 has 16 residues. The CDR3 bases are TGCGCCAGCAGCTTTTTTAGCGGGGCCCCGACAGATACGCAGTATTTT. Translating gives CASSFFSGAPTDTQYF.

In DNA form, the CDR3 reads TGTGCCAGCAGCCCCGGGACAGGGGGCTTAGGAGGTGGGGCCAACGTCCTGACTTTC. This sequence encodes CASSPGTGGLGGGANVLTF. The genes are TRBV9 and TRBJ2-6, with 12 bases matching TRBD1. CDR1 and CDR2 (germline): SGDLS, YYNGEE. The ends lost 4 bases at V and 3 bases at J; junction bases unmatched: 11. The CDR3 covers 19 residues.

This clonotype was counted at least ten times. This chain uses TRBV3-1 with TRBJ1-2; D gene ambiguous. The V and J ends lost 4 bases and 3 bases respectively, with 18 bases between them. This CDR3 contains 16 residues. The germline gives CDR1 LGHDT, CDR2 YNNKEL (reference sequence). The CDR3 region is CASSRRLQGIDYGYTF. The CDR3, as DNA: TGTGCCAGCAGCCGCAGACTTCAAGGGATCGACTATGGCTACACCTTC.

The sample holds many counts of this clonotype. The chain links TRBV10-3 to TRBJ2-7; D is ambiguous. Trimming shortened V by 0 bases and J by 0 bases, and 9 bases separated the two germline ends. Germline lookup yields CDR1 ENHRY and CDR2 SYGVKD. CDR3 size: 15 residues. The chain's CDR3 is CAISESTYSSYEQYF. CDR3 nucleotides: TGTGCCATCAGTGAGTCGACCTATAGCTCCTACGAGCAGTACTTC.

The rearrangement links TRBV6-4 to TRBJ1-4; D is unclear. CDR1 is MRHNA, CDR2 SNTAGT, per germline. V was cut by 6 bases and J by 0 bases, with 11 bases left in between. The CDR3 consists of 15 residues. The CDR3 coding sequence is TGTGCCAGCAGAGTCCGGCAGGCAACTAATGAAAAACTGTTTTTT. This codes for CASRVRQATNEKLFF.

This clonotype was counted a few times. This chain links TRBV28 with TRBJ2-7; D is uncertain. The CDR3 is 15 residues long. Germline V CDR1 and CDR2: MDHEN, SYDVKM. V gave up 3 bases and J gave up 1 base, with 13 bases separating them. The CDR3 sequence is CASSFWTAGSYEQYF. The DNA of the CDR3 is TGTGCCAGCAGTTTCTGGACCGCCGGATCCTACGAGCAGTACTTC.

A few counts support this clonotype. V is TRBV12-3 or TRBV12-4 and J is TRBJ2-7; the match to TRBD2 covers 10 bases. The CDR3 has 14 amino acids. The ends lost 1 base at V and 6 bases at J; junction bases unmatched: 3. The CDR3 here is CASSLGLAGVEQYV. CDR3 bases: TGTGCCAGCAGTTTAGGGCTAGCGGGAGTCGAGCAGTACGTC.

In this sample, this clonotype turned up a few times. The rearrangement uses TRBV2 and TRBJ2-4; D possibly corresponds to TRBD1 (6 bases). The CDR3 loop spans 15 amino acids. CDR1 is SNHLY and CDR2 is FYNNEI in the germline V gene. Trimming stripped 6 bases from V and 5 bases from J, with 17 bases between. The CDR3 DNA sequence: TGTGCCAGCAGAGTAACGGGACACGGGGAAAACATTCAGTACTTC. Encoded protein: CASRVTGHGENIQYF.

This clonotype was picked up a small number of times. This chain joins TRBV5-1 and TRBJ1-2; no firm D call. V was pared by 0 bases and J by 2 bases, with 8 bases between. The germline V gene encodes CDR1 SGHRS and CDR2 YFSETQ. The CDR3 is 14 amino acids. CDR3 DNA: TGCGCCAGCAGCTTGGCCTGGGTGAACTATGGCTACACCTTC. Protein sequence: CASSLAWVNYGYTF.

This clonotype was recorded at least ten times. J is TRBJ1-5 and V is TRBV6-5, with D hard to call. The CDR3 consists of 13 residues. Germline values: CDR1 MNHEY, CDR2 SVGAGI. V was trimmed by 2 bases and J by 4 bases, leaving 6 bases between them. The CDR3 nucleotides read TGTGCCAGCAGTTACGACCAGAATCAGCCCCAGCATTTT. This codes for CASSYDQNQPQHF.